This T cell receptor beta chain was sequenced during a study of shared clonotypes between healthy human individuals. The CDR3 is made up of 13 amino acids. Only CD45RO-negative cells positively selected for CCR7 counted as naive CD8 cells, so terminally differentiated effector memory CD45RA+ cells were excluded. The protocol was immunoSEQ multiplex PCR, while the TCRdb copy is restricted to in-frame clones and leaves out a portion. The sample carries some 2 million clones, approximately 95% recorded once. This rearrangement joins TRBV21-1 to TRBJ2-7; the DNA was not used to check the table's D call, TRBD1. TRBV21-1 is labeled a pseudogene. Sequencing was carried out using naive CD8+ T cells sorted from blood. The receptor comes from a man aged 18 to 30 in good health. The CDR3 DNA sequence: TGTGCCAGCAGCAAAGAACAGTACTACGAGCAGTACTTC. Translating it yields CASSKEQYYEQYF.